This T cell receptor beta chain was profiled in a study of early T cells in non-severe SARS-CoV-2 infection. Study-level background: Chains stayed unpaired after sequencing of bulk RNA from unsorted whole blood.

The V segment lost 5 bases and the J segment 6 bases; nucleotides outside the gene matches: 3. This CDR3 is 13 amino acids long. The V gene's germline CDR1 is KGHSH and CDR2 LQKENI. The sample holds many counts of this clonotype. Each CDR3 protein is one row after TCRdb ran MiXCR on the 5' RACE reads. The sample has about 97,000 distinct CDR3 sequences, 11% seen once. The rearrangement links TRBV18 to TRBJ2-1, with 8 nucleotides matching TRBD1. This receptor was obtained from an adult who was a healthcare worker with PCR-confirmed SARS-CoV-2 infection or an uninfected control (not recorded which). The specimen was whole blood, collected at baseline. CDR3 nucleotide sequence: TGTGCCAGCTCAACAGACAGGGGCAATGAGCAGTTCTTC. This gives the protein CASSTDRGNEQFF.